This entry concerns a single T cell receptor (beta chain). This clonotype was detected many times. Its antigen remains undetermined. Base qualities are not at hand, and no much larger clone is one base apart. This sample was included in a study of molecular identifiers for immune sequencing clone quantification (dated by TCRdb to the late 2010s). A note on the overall study: In a replicate experiment, RNA from 20,000 or 100,000 naive CD8 T cells was split into five aliquots, four of which were sequenced. The study was a methods study using CD8 T cells to benchmark molecular-identifier clustering-based TCR repertoire sequencing (MIDCIRS) and TCR RNA copy counting. The paper's findings and limits, for the study overall: A single cell's worth of spiked-in Jurkat TCR RNA was reported detectable even among 750,000 to 1,000,000 naive CD8 T cells. Around 2.9 recovered TCR RNA copies per cell were obtained by modeling, versus around 9.8 by digital PCR, implying a capture efficiency of 30% to 35%. The naive libraries included spiked-in Jurkat TCR RNA (about nine copies' worth), and this Jurkat TCR RNA is not part of the donor repertoire. In CMV-specific effector cells, clones with more than 20 RNA copies contained over 99% of molecules, whereas in naive cells such clones contained under 1% of molecules. When barcode sub-clustering was omitted, TCR diversity was inflated by chimeric consensus sequences, with chimeras reaching as high as 47%. Highly expanded clone sizes could be underestimated if identical TCR molecules share a barcode.

Libraries were constructed by PCR. Sequenced using an Illumina HiSeq 4000. Bulk TCR libraries were generated as previously described, with the TCR primers listed in Table S5 used. The Qiagen AllPrep DNA/RNA kit was used to purify total RNA. Reads from multiple sequencing runs of the same library were pooled before analysis. Concerning the study's data processing: Reads were retained only if their TCR constant sequence matched exactly, and those retained reads were trimmed to 150 nt and grouped according to their 12-nt molecular barcodes. Within each barcode group, reads were sub-clustered at a 15% Levenshtein threshold, and quality-weighted consensus sequences were built per RNA molecule. Non-functional sequences were discarded, and so were lower-count sequences lying one edit away from another sequence. On the basis of fitting two negative binomial distributions, barcode sub-clusters with fewer than 20% of the maximum read count were discarded. TCRdb ran its own pipeline on the public reads, namely fastp trimming at Q25 and MiXCR clone calling, and kept in-frame beta chains. Here each entry gathers all rows of one CDR3 protein and keeps the most common genes and DNA. The V and J calls reflect TCRdb's pipeline rather than the authors' work. The sample has 300,000 to 400,000 distinct CDR3 sequences on record, 20% to 25% of them singletons. 0.7% to 0.9% of the sample is taken by the ten largest.

Libraries of naive CD8 T cells were generated from roughly 21,000 to 960,000 sorted cells, with 10%, 30% or 50% of the purified RNA used. On a BD FACSAria II, naive CD8 T cells were FACS-sorted as CD8+CD4-CCR7+CD45RA+ and collected into RLT Plus buffer. To test detection sensitivity, Jurkat RNA equivalent to roughly nine TCR copies was spiked into samples of roughly 18,000-1,000,000 naive CD8 T cells. Enrichment of CD8 T cells was done with RosetteSep CD8+ T Cell Enrichment Cocktail plus Ficoll-Paque, and ACK red cell lysis came afterward. Taken from cysteine to phenylalanine, the CDR3 has 15 residues. Just the 45-base CDR3 DNA is kept, in frame starting at base 1. Trimmed from V: 3 bases; trimmed from J: 4 bases; junction bases lacking a gene match: 7. CDR1 and CDR2 were assigned from the germline V gene (reference sequence) as SEHNR and FQNEAQ.

The material sequenced was naive CD8+ T cells from blood, with Jurkat cell RNA spiked in. The cell subset or site label, read with the paper, signifies: FACS-sorted CD8+CD4-CCR7+CD45RA+ naive T cells. This clonotype was sampled from a human donor in good health. Some libraries in this study had Jurkat cell RNA spiked in. The V and J genes are TRBV7-9 and TRBJ2-7, with 9 bases matching TRBD2. The base sequence is TGTGCCAGCAGCTTTTCTAGCGGGAACGTATACGAGCAGTACTTC. This sequence encodes CASSFSSGNVYEQYF.